Following are 5 T cell receptor beta chains from one sample sequenced in a study of T-cell memory formation after mild COVID-19. TCRdb re-called the 5' RACE reads with MiXCR, one entry per CDR3 protein. The sample holds roughly 240,000 distinct CDR3 sequences, 15% to 17% seen once. Sequenced material: PBMCs or a T cell subset sorted from them (not recorded which). Receptors originate from an adult woman who had mild COVID-19 (a few samples of this study predate the infection). Cell type and time point are not known.

In this sample, this clonotype turned up a few times. This chain joins TRBV11-3 and TRBJ2-7; 13 bases match TRBD2. Germline lookup yields CDR1 SGHNT and CDR2 YENEEA. The V segment lost 5 bases and the J segment 6 bases; nucleotides outside the gene matches: 7. This CDR3 spans 15 amino acids. CDR3 sequence (DNA): TGTGCCAGCAGCCCGAGGACTAGCGGGAGTATCGAGCAGTACTTC. This sequence encodes CASSPRTSGSIEQYF.

The sample holds a few counts of this clonotype. The V and J genes are TRBV15 and TRBJ2-1; 8 bases are shared with TRBD2. The CDR3 runs to 13 residues. J gave up 8 bases and V 9 bases, and 9 bases lay outside the gene matches. Germline values: CDR1 LNHNV, CDR2 YYDKDF (reference sequence). CDR3: CATQSGGRDEQFF. CDR3 DNA: TGTGCCACGCAAAGCGGGGGACGGGATGAGCAGTTCTTC.

V is TRBV28 and J is TRBJ1-1; the D is unclear. This CDR3 has 14 amino acids. V lost 3 bases, J lost 5 bases, and 13 bases lay in between. Germline values: CDR1 MDHEN, CDR2 SYDVKM. CDR3 nucleotides: TGTGCCAGCAGTTTCCATAGATCGAGGACTGAAGCTTTCTTT. Translated, it gives CASSFHRSRTEAFF.

This clonotype was observed a handful of times. The CDR3 nucleotides read TGCGCCAGCAGCTCATCCCGGGACGAGCAGTACTTC. Translation: CASSSSRDEQYF. V gene TRBV5-1 combines with J gene TRBJ2-7; no definite D call. The CDR3 length is 12 residues. V was trimmed by 3 bases and J by 5 bases, leaving 9 bases between them. Germline V gene data show CDR1 as SGHRS and CDR2 as YFSETQ.

This clonotype was seen repeatedly, ten times or more. V gene TRBV4-2 combines with J gene TRBJ2-7, with TRBD2 matching 9 bases. The CDR3 consists of 16 residues. CDR1 and CDR2 (germline): LGHNA, YNFKEQ. The junction had 5 bases not matched to a gene; V was cut back by 0 bases and J by 2 bases. CDR3: CASSQEGLAGTYEQYF. Written as DNA, the CDR3 is TGTGCCAGCAGCCAAGAGGGGCTAGCGGGGACCTACGAGCAGTACTTC.